The 19 T cell receptor beta chains reported below all come from one sample, sequenced in a study of control samples from healthy donors and cancer patients. Sequencing was performed with immunoSEQ multiplex PCR; in TCRdb, only in-frame clones are kept and a portion is missing. This sample has more than 90,000 clones, with about 89% found just once. The sequencing sample was made of blood. The receptors originated from a man aged 30-40 years in good health.

This rearrangement joins TRBV28 to TRBJ2-2; D call uncertain. Germline CDR1 MDHEN, CDR2 SYDVKM. Trimming cost V 2 bases and J 0 bases, with 13 bases left between them. This CDR3 is built from 17 residues. CDR3 DNA sequence: TGTGCCAGCAGTTTAAGGCCTGGGCCCGCGAACACCGGGGAGCTGTTTTTT. Protein: CASSLRPGPANTGELFF. Filled out from reference TRBV28 and TRBJ2-2, the complete variable domain reads DVKVTQSSRYLVKRTGEKVFLECVQDMDHENMFWYRQDPGLGLRLIYFSYDVKMKEKGDIPEGYSVSREKKERFSLILESASTNQTSMYLCASSLRPGPANTGELFFGEGSRLTVL.

This clone came up once. The J gene is TRBJ1-6, the V gene TRBV28; TRBD1 is a possible D gene (6 bases). The germline CDR1 and CDR2 sequences are MDHEN and SYDVKM. The CDR3 extends over 13 amino acids. Trimming stripped 4 bases from V and 7 bases from J, with 8 bases between. CDR3 nucleotides: TGTGCCAGCAGTTGGACAGCGAATTCACCCCTCCACTTT. It specifies CASSWTANSPLHF.

This chain uses TRBV2 with TRBJ1-5; the match to TRBD1 covers 8 bases. This CDR3 spans 15 amino acids. Germline CDR1 reads SNHLY; CDR2 reads FYNNEI. J lost 2 bases, V lost 6 bases, and 6 bases had no gene match. CDR3 bases: TGTGCCAGCAGACAGGGGGAAACGGGCAATCAGCCCCAGCATTTT. Translated, it gives CASRQGETGNQPQHF.

V gene TRBV4-1 combines with J gene TRBJ2-3; 10 nucleotides agree with TRBD2. CDR1 and CDR2 (germline): MGHRA, YSYEKL. The CDR3 runs to 18 residues. V gave up 0 bases and J gave up 0 bases; unmatched junction bases: 6. As DNA, the CDR3 is TGCGCCAGCAGCCAAGAACTAGCGGGACGGTCTAGCACAGATACGCAGTATTTT. Amino acids: CASSQELAGRSSTDTQYF.

V gene TRBV6-4 combines with J gene TRBJ1-5; D gene ambiguous. The CDR3 covers 14 residues. Trimming removed 6 bases from V and 2 bases from J, with 11 bases in between. From germline, CDR1 is MRHNA and CDR2 SNTAGT. The DNA of the CDR3 is TGTGCCAGCAGGGGCGGCGATGGCAATCAGCCCCAGCATTTT. Amino acids: CASRGGDGNQPQHF.

The genes are TRBV7-2 and TRBJ1-1; 7 bases match TRBD1. Germline V CDR1 and CDR2: SGHTA, FQGNSA. The CDR3 loop spans 15 amino acids. Trimming at V came to 5 bases and at J to 1 base, leaving 7 bases not matched to a gene. The CDR3 DNA sequence: TGTGCCAGCAGCCCCAGACAGGGATCGAACACTGAAGCTTTCTTT. Translated: CASSPRQGSNTEAFF.

The count of this clone is one. This chain joins TRBV20-1 and TRBJ2-3, with 10 bases aligning to TRBD2. The CDR3 has 17 residues. The V segment lost 3 bases and the J segment 2 bases; nucleotides outside the gene matches: 11. CDR1 and CDR2 from the germline V gene are DFQATT and SNEGSKA (reference sequence). The CDR3 loop is CSASAALAGAPTDTQYF. Written as DNA, the CDR3 is TGCAGTGCTAGTGCGGCTCTAGCGGGAGCCCCCACAGATACGCAGTATTTT.

This chain uses TRBV19 with TRBJ2-1; either TRBD1 or TRBD2 may supply D (5 bases each). V lost 4 bases and J 8 bases, leaving 15 bases between the germline ends. The CDR3 sequence is 14 residues long. From germline, CDR1 is LNHDA and CDR2 SQIVND (reference sequence). The CDR3 is CASSTRDHPHEQFF. The DNA of the CDR3 is TGTGCCAGTAGTACCCGGGACCACCCCCATGAGCAGTTCTTC.

The rearrangement links TRBV4-2 to TRBJ1-3; D unclear. The germline V gene has CDR1 LGHNA and CDR2 YNFKEQ. The V and J ends lost 0 bases and 4 bases respectively, with 10 bases between them. The CDR3 is 15 amino acids. Here the CDR3 DNA reads TGTGCCAGCAGCCAAGATGTAACACTCGGAAACACCATATATTTT. Encoded protein: CASSQDVTLGNTIYF.

In nucleotides, the CDR3 is TGTGCCACCAGTGGCCCGGGTCGAGGTGCGGCTGAAGCTTTCTTT. Its translation: CATSGPGRGAAEAFF. The chain couples TRBV24-1 to TRBJ1-1, with D unresolved. The V end was cut by 5 bases, the J end by 6 bases, with 18 bases between. The CDR3 covers 15 residues. Germline assignment: CDR1 KGHDR and CDR2 SFDVKD.

The CDR3 region has the DNA TGTGCCAGCAGCTTATATCCGGGCGGGGAGCTGTTTTTT. It encodes CASSLYPGGELFF. The genes are TRBV7-9 and TRBJ2-2, with no clear D. The V end lost 2 bases, the J end lost 7 bases, and 8 bases lay between the germline ends. Germline CDR1 reads SEHNR; CDR2 reads FQNEAQ (reference sequence). CDR3 length equals 13 residues. The full variable domain, completed using reference TRBV7-9 and TRBJ2-2, is DTGVSQNPRHKITKRGQNVTFRCDPISEHNRLYWYRQTLGQGPEFLTYFQNEAQLEKSRLLSDRFSAERPKGSFSTLEIQRTEQGDSAMYLCASSLYPGGELFFGEGSRLTVL.

V is TRBV24-1 and J is TRBJ2-3; 12 bases map to TRBD2. Germline-derived CDR1 and CDR2 are KGHDR and SFDVKD. The CDR3 spans 15 residues. The V gene end was trimmed by 4 bases and the J gene end by 4 bases; junction bases not matched to a gene: 2. The DNA of the CDR3 is TGTGCCACCAGTGACAGACTAGCGGGGGCAGATACGCAGTATTTT. This sequence encodes CATSDRLAGADTQYF.

This rearrangement joins TRBV12-5 to TRBJ1-3, with D perhaps matching TRBD1 (5 bases). The CDR3 length is 14 residues. CDR1 and CDR2 (germline): LGHNT, FRNRAP. Trimming shortened V by 5 bases and J by 0 bases, and 8 bases separated the two germline ends. CDR3 DNA sequence: TGTGCTAGTGGTCAGGGAATCTCTGGAAACACCATATATTTT. Its translation is CASGQGISGNTIYF.

The chain links TRBV7-2 to TRBJ2-7, with unresolved D. The CDR3 extends over 12 amino acids. V was cut by 8 bases and J by 3 bases, with 11 bases left in between. Germline loops: CDR1 SGHTA, CDR2 FQGNSA. The CDR3 spells CASQGPNYEQYF. The CDR3 DNA sequence: TGTGCCAGCCAAGGACCGAACTACGAGCAGTACTTC. The complete variable domain, with remaining parts taken from reference TRBV7-2 and TRBJ2-7, reads GAGVSQSPSNKVTEKGKDVELRCDPISGHTALYWYRQSLGQGLEFLIYFQGNSAPDKSGLPSDRFSAERTGGSVSTLTIQRTQQEDSAVYLCASQGPNYEQYFGPGTRLTVT.

V usage is TRBV28 and J usage is TRBJ2-1; D may be TRBD1 (5 bases). The V end was cut by 3 bases, the J end by 3 bases, with 18 bases between. CDR1 MDHEN and CDR2 SYDVKM come from the germline V gene. The CDR3 is made up of 17 amino acids. In nucleotides, the CDR3 is TGTGCCAGCAGTTTTTTAGTTTCTGCAGGGATCTACAATGAGCAGTTCTTC. Translating it yields CASSFLVSAGIYNEQFF.

This chain links TRBV19 with TRBJ1-2; 7 bases match TRBD1. This CDR3 comprises 14 residues. Trimming took 6 bases from V and 4 from J; bases not matched to a gene: 8. The germline V gene encodes CDR1 LNHDA and CDR2 SQIVND (reference sequence). In DNA, the CDR3 is TGTGCCAGTAGGCGGGGGACAGTCGGCTATGGCTACACCTTC. It yields the protein CASRRGTVGYGYTF.

This chain uses TRBV7-3 with TRBJ2-7; D is uncertain. The CDR3 consists of 10 residues. Looked up from germline, CDR1 is SGHTA and CDR2 is FQGTGA. V dropped 8 bases and J dropped 5 bases, with 7 bases sitting between them. This chain's CDR3 is CASGPNEQYV. CDR3 coding DNA: TGTGCCAGCGGGCCCAACGAGCAGTACGTC.

The chain employs TRBV4-3 and TRBJ1-2, with unresolved D. Trimming removed 4 bases from V and 3 bases from J, with 12 bases in between. The CDR3 has 14 amino acids. Germline V lookup: CDR1 LGHNA, CDR2 YSLEER. CDR3: CASSPSPEDYGYTF. The CDR3, as DNA: TGCGCCAGCAGCCCAAGCCCCGAGGACTATGGCTACACCTTC.

The V gene is TRBV9, the J gene TRBJ1-2, with a tentative D call TRBD1 (5 bases). V dropped 3 bases and J dropped 4 bases, with 13 bases sitting between them. CDR3 length: 14 residues. CDR1 and CDR2 (germline): SGDLS, YYNGEE. Here the CDR3 DNA reads TGTGCCAGCAGCGAGACGGGACGGCCCTATGGCTACACCTTC. Translated: CASSETGRPYGYTF.